Below, 10 T cell receptor beta chains from the same sample are listed, as sequenced in a study of blood T cell repertoires in COVID-19. TCRdb keeps only in-frame clones here, not all; method: immunoSEQ multiplex PCR. The sample shows approximately 150,000 clones, approximately 84% of them seen only once. Sequenced material: PBMCs or T cells enriched from blood (not recorded which). The receptors originated from a woman aged 45-59 years with acute COVID-19.

The chain joins TRBV5-6 to TRBJ2-5, with 11 positions matching TRBD1. Germline V gene lookup returns CDR1 SGHDT and CDR2 YYEEEE. Trimming cost V 3 bases and J 6 bases; bases outside gene matches: 7. The CDR3 extends over 15 amino acids. The CDR3 protein is CASSWGTGGRKTQYF. The CDR3 DNA is TGTGCCAGCAGCTGGGGGACAGGGGGGCGAAAGACCCAGTACTTC. Full variable domain (missing parts from reference TRBV5-6 and TRBJ2-5): DAGVTQSPTHLIKTRGQQVTLRCSPKSGHDTVSWYQQALGQGPQFIFQYYEEEERQRGNFPDRFSGHQFPNYSSELNVNALLLGDSALYLCASSWGTGGRKTQYFGPGTRLLVL.

The chain recombines TRBV7-8 with TRBJ1-4, with D hard to call. The V and J ends lost 0 bases and 5 bases respectively, with 4 bases between them. Germline loops: CDR1 SGHVS, CDR2 FQNEAQ. CDR3 length: 13 residues. The chain's CDR3 is CASSLAENEKLFF. CDR3 in DNA: TGTGCCAGCAGCTTAGCGGAGAATGAAAAACTGTTTTTT.

The chain links TRBV21-1 to TRBJ2-1; TRBD2 is the table's D call and was not checked against the DNA. TRBV21-1 is assigned pseudogene status. This CDR3 is built from 17 residues. The CDR3: CASRTPDGRGSYNEQFF. As DNA, the CDR3 is TGTGCCAGCAGAACCCCTGACGGGAGGGGCTCCTACAATGAGCAGTTCTTC.

The V gene is TRBV19, the J gene TRBJ2-1; 9 bases match TRBD2. Germline values: CDR1 LNHDA, CDR2 SQIVND (reference sequence). The CDR3 runs 15 residues. Trimming removed 4 bases from V and 3 bases from J; junction bases left unmatched: 4. CDR3 sequence reads: CASSTTSGFYNEQFF. The DNA of the CDR3 is TGTGCCAGTAGTACGACTAGCGGTTTCTACAATGAGCAGTTCTTC.

The genes are TRBV10-1 and TRBJ2-5; D remains ambiguous. V was shortened by 2 bases and J by 5 bases, with 12 bases between the two germline ends. Germline V gene lookup returns CDR1 WNHNN and CDR2 SYGVQD (reference sequence). The CDR3 spans 14 residues. In DNA, the CDR3 is TGCGCCAGCAGTGAGGGAGTAACGGGTGAGACCCAGTACTTC. Translation: CASSEGVTGETQYF.

This chain links TRBV5-1 with TRBJ2-1, with 13 bases identical to TRBD2. Trimming removed 0 bases from V and 7 bases from J; junction bases left unmatched: 7. This CDR3 has 17 residues. Germline V gene sequence: CDR1 SGHRS, CDR2 YFSETQ. CDR3 coding DNA: TGCGCCAGCAGCTTGGCCGGACTAGCGGGAGTGGTTAATGAGCAGTTCTTC. It yields the protein CASSLAGLAGVVNEQFF. Filled out from reference TRBV5-1 and TRBJ2-1, the complete variable domain reads KAGVTQTPRYLIKTRGQQVTLSCSPISGHRSVSWYQQTPGQGLQFLFEYFSETQRNKGNFPGRFSGRQFSNSRSEMNVSTLELGDSALYLCASSLAGLAGVVNEQFFGPGTRLTVL.

The chain combines TRBV27 with TRBJ1-6; D is possibly TRBD1 (6 bases). CDR1 and CDR2 from the germline V gene are MNHEY and SMNVEV (reference sequence). Between the trimmed V and J ends, which lost 6 bases and 7 bases, there was a span of 16 bases. This CDR3 region has 15 residues. The CDR3 here is CASSFQGLGNSPLHF. The CDR3, as DNA: TGTGCCAGCAGCTTCCAGGGGTTGGGAAATTCACCCCTCCACTTT.

The V and J genes are TRBV12-3 or TRBV12-4 and TRBJ1-3; D is uncertain. Between the trimmed V and J ends, which lost 6 bases and 5 bases, there was a span of 5 bases. The CDR3 extends over 11 amino acids. The CDR3 DNA sequence: TGTGCCAGCAGCGCTAGAAACACCATATATTTT. The encoded protein is CASSARNTIYF.

The chain employs TRBV5-4 and TRBJ1-6; D unclear. This CDR3 is 16 amino acids long. The germline V gene encodes CDR1 SGHNT and CDR2 YYREEE (reference sequence). V lost 9 bases, J lost 5 bases, and 21 bases lay in between. CDR3 residues: CATNPAGIRNNSPLHF. The CDR3 DNA sequence: TGTGCCACGAACCCGGCGGGGATTCGGAATAATTCACCCCTCCACTTT.

V usage is TRBV3-1 (or the pseudogene TRBV3-2) and J usage is TRBJ2-1, with 7 bases lining up with TRBD2. Trimming removed 4 bases from V and 5 bases from J; junction bases left unmatched: 8. Germline loops: CDR1 LGHDT, CDR2 YNNKEL (reference sequence). This CDR3 is 15 amino acids long. CDR3 DNA sequence: TGTGCCAGCAGCCCCCTAGTCGGGACTAACAATGAGCAGTTCTTC. Translated: CASSPLVGTNNEQFF.